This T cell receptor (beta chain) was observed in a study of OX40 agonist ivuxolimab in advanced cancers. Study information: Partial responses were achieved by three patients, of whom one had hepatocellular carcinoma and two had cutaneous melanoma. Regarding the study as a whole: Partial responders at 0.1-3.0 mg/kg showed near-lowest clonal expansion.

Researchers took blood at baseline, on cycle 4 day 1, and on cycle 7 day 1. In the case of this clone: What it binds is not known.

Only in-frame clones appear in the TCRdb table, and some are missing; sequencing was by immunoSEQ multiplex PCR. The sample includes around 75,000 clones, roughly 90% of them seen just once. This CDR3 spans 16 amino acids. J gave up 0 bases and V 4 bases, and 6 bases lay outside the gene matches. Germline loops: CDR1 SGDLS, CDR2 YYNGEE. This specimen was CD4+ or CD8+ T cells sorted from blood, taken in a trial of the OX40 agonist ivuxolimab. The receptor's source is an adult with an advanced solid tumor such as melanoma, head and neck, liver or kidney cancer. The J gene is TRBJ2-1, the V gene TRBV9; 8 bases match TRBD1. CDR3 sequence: CASSTRQGSSYNEQFF. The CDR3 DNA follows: TGTGCCAGCAGCACCCGACAGGGGAGCTCCTACAATGAGCAGTTCTTC.